Described below is a single TCR beta chain sequence and its context. Its target is not known. Given the absence of the conserved phenylalanine or tryptophan at the CDR3 end, a read error is likely. The template for TCR beta VDJ and CDR3 sequence profiling was genomic DNA. TCRdb analysed the reads with MiXCR anew, one entry per CDR3 protein. The sample has about 420,000 distinct CDR3 sequences; under 80% are singletons. This sample is drawn from a study of CD8+CD57+ T cells in acquired aplastic anemia. Study-level information: DNA per sorted CD4+ or CD8+ sample ranged 0.2 to 27.4 ug, averaging about 2.9 ug. Study outcomes and limitations: Overlapping CD8+ CDR3 repertoires of patients and controls contained approximately 28 shared sequences.

V was shortened by 6 bases and J by 4 bases, with 14 bases between the two germline ends. Germline V gives CDR1 MRHNA, CDR2 SNTAGT. This CDR3 contains 14 residues. The chain combines TRBV6-4 with TRBJ2-3; D is possibly TRBD2 (6 bases). This sequence was found in a human donor in good health, serving as a control. The material sequenced was sorted CD4+, CD8+, or CD8+CD57+ T cells (not recorded which) from PBMCs. The CDR3 loop is CASSSGTAADTQYL. CDR3 DNA: TGTGCCAGCAGCTCAGGGACTGCGGCAGATACGCAGTATCTT.